These T cell receptor beta chains were read from a single sample in a study of T cell repertoires in cytomegalovirus infection. TCRdb ran MiXCR on the reads and lists one entry per CDR3 protein. Of 290,000 or so distinct CDR3 sequences in the sample, about a tenth were seen once. Material: PBMCs. The receptors stem from a human donor in good health (CMV status not recorded). Some clones in this sample may be carry-over from other donors' samples. Both conserved end residues are part of each CDR3. A D gene is named only where the DNA matches it firmly. Size is stated for part of the rows, as once, few or many counts, or as a class when the clone is expanded.

D,size,V,length,J,DNA,CDR3
-,-,TRBV6-2/TRBV6-3,15,TRBJ2-1,TGTGCCAGCAGTACCGCTGGCCTGGGGTACAATGAGCAGTTCTTC,CASSTAGLGYNEQFF
TRBD2,many,TRBV28,14,TRBJ2-2,TGTGCCAGCAGTATGACTAGCGGCACCGGGGAGCTGTTTTTT,CASSMTSGTGELFF
-,many,TRBV12-3/TRBV12-4,17,TRBJ1-1,TGTGCCAGCAGACCGGTTGGACAGTTGGGACTGAACACTGAAGCTTTCTTT,CASRPVGQLGLNTEAFF
-,-,TRBV20-1,13,TRBJ1-5,TGCAGTGCTCCCGCCGCAGGTGATCATCCCCATCATTTT,CSAPAAGDHPHHF
-,-,TRBV29-1,13,TRBJ2-5,TGCAGCGTTGGGGGGATCCTCCAAGAGACCCAGTACTTC,CSVGGILQETQYF
TRBD1,many,TRBV12-3/TRBV12-4,14,TRBJ2-3,TGTGCCAGCAGTCCCCGGGACAGCCCAGATACGCAGTATTTT,CASSPRDSPDTQYF
-,many,TRBV3-1,15,TRBJ1-6,TGTGCCAGCAGCCTACACAGCTCCTATAATTCACCCCTCCACTTT,CASSLHSSYNSPLHF
-,many,TRBV7-2,14,TRBJ1-1,TGTGCCAGCAGCTTATCCCGGGGCGGGACTGAAGCTTTCTTT,CASSLSRGGTEAFF
-,many,TRBV7-6,11,TRBJ2-5,TGTGCCAGCACCTCCCGGGAGACCCAGTACTTC,CASTSRETQYF
-,-,TRBV29-1,15,TRBJ2-2,TGCAGCGTTGAAGATCGCAGGGGCAGCGCCGGGGAGCTGTTTTTT,CSVEDRRGSAGELFF
-,many,TRBV28,14,TRBJ1-4,TGTGCCAGCAGTTTCCCCGGACCGCGAGGCTGGCTGTTTTTT,CASSFPGPRGWLFF
TRBD1,many,TRBV7-6,13,TRBJ1-1,TGTGCCAGCAGCTCGGGACAGCACACTGAAGCTTTCTTT,CASSSGQHTEAFF
TRBD1,many,TRBV7-8,13,TRBJ2-2,TGTGCCAGCAGGAAGACAGGGGCCGGGGAGCTGTTTTTT,CASRKTGAGELFF
-,few,TRBV10-2,13,TRBJ1-5,TGCGCCATAGCTATAGGGGGCAATCAGCCCCAGCATTTT,CAIAIGGNQPQHF
TRBD2,many,TRBV7-2,15,TRBJ2-1,TGTGCCAGCAGGCGGACTAGCGGGGGTGTCAATGAGCAGTTCTTC,CASRRTSGGVNEQFF
-,many,TRBV4-1,15,TRBJ1-3,TGCGCCAGCAGCTCGCCACAGGGCTCTGGAAACACCATATATTTT,CASSSPQGSGNTIYF
TRBD2,many,TRBV5-1,16,TRBJ2-3,TGCGCCAGCAGCTTGGCCGGCGGGGGGATCACAGATACGCAGTATTTT,CASSLAGGGITDTQYF
-,many,TRBV11-2,13,TRBJ2-2,TGTGCCAGCAGCTCTAGGGGTCCCGGGGAGCTGTTTTTT,CASSSRGPGELFF
TRBD1,-,TRBV5-3,16,TRBJ2-2,TGTGCCAGCAGTCCGAGCGGACAGGGGCTCACCGGGGAGCTGTTTTTT,CASSPSGQGLTGELFF
TRBD1,-,TRBV7-6,15,TRBJ2-7,TGTGCCAGCAGCACCGTAGGGGGCAGATACTACGAGCAGTACTTC,CASSTVGGRYYEQYF
-,many,TRBV6-2/TRBV6-3,13,TRBJ2-5,TGTGCCAGCACCCTGAATCCCTTCGAGACCCAGTACTTC,CASTLNPFETQYF
TRBD2,-,TRBV15,15,TRBJ2-2,TGTGCCACCGACGAAAGCGGGGTAGGATCCGGGGAGCTGTTTTTT,CATDESGVGSGELFF
-,-,TRBV20-1,12,TRBJ2-1,TGCAGTGCTAGCGGGGCTGGCTATGAGCAGTTCTTC,CSASGAGYEQFF
-,-,TRBV12-3/TRBV12-4,15,TRBJ2-5,TGTGCCAGCAGTTTAAGGGGACTCCGAGCAGAGACCCAGTACTTC,CASSLRGLRAETQYF
-,-,TRBV7-9,15,TRBJ1-5,TGTGCCAGCAGCCCGCCAGGTGATCCGAATCAGCCCCAGCATTTT,CASSPPGDPNQPQHF
TRBD1,many,TRBV7-8,15,TRBJ2-2,TGTGCCAGCAGCCCCCACGACAGGGGAACCGGGGAGCTGTTTTTT,CASSPHDRGTGELFF
-,many,TRBV4-2,18,TRBJ1-2,TGTGCCAGCAGCCAAAACCGATTGGGGGAACAGGGAGTGTATGGCTACACCTTC,CASSQNRLGEQGVYGYTF
-,many,TRBV7-9,14,TRBJ2-3,TGTGCCAGCAGCGACCGACTAAACACAGATACGCAGTATTTT,CASSDRLNTDTQYF
TRBD1,many,TRBV3-1,13,TRBJ1-2,TGTGCCAGCAGCCAAGCAGGGGGGGGAGGCTACACCTTC,CASSQAGGGGYTF
-,many,TRBV28,13,TRBJ1-5,TGTGCCAGCAGCCTCAGGGTAAATCAGCCCCAGCATTTT,CASSLRVNQPQHF
TRBD1,many,TRBV7-2,14,TRBJ2-5,TGTGCCAGCAAAGGGCAGGGGGTCGGAGAGACCCAGTACTTC,CASKGQGVGETQYF
TRBD1,many,TRBV12-3/TRBV12-4,14,TRBJ1-5,TGTGCCAGCAGTCGGGACAGTAGCAATCAGCCCCAGCATTTT,CASSRDSSNQPQHF
-,few,TRBV20-1,14,TRBJ2-5,TGCAGTGGCCTCCGGATCGGGGGAGAAGAGACCCAGTACTTC,CSGLRIGGEETQYF
-,-,TRBV12-3/TRBV12-4,14,TRBJ1-5,TGTGCCAGCAGTGGGGACACCAGCAATCAGCCCCAGCATTTT,CASSGDTSNQPQHF
TRBD1,-,TRBV7-2,18,TRBJ2-2,TGTGCCAGCAGCCCTTTCCACACGGGACAGTTGAACACCGGGGAGCTGTTTTTT,CASSPFHTGQLNTGELFF
-,few,TRBV19,13,TRBJ1-5,TGTGCCAGTAGTGGGGGCGGGAATCAGCCCCAGCATTTT,CASSGGGNQPQHF
-,-,TRBV2,13,TRBJ1-6,TGTGCCAGCAGGATAGGGATGAATTCACCCCTCCACTTT,CASRIGMNSPLHF
-,-,TRBV2,13,TRBJ2-5,TGTGCCAGCAGTGGGACACAATGGGAGACCCAGTACTTC,CASSGTQWETQYF
-,many,TRBV11-3,16,TRBJ1-2,TGTGCCAGCAGCTTAGTGGGGACATTAGCTAACTATGGCTACACCTTC,CASSLVGTLANYGYTF
TRBD1,many,TRBV9,15,TRBJ1-2,TGTGCCAGCAGCATGGGGGACAGTCCTAACTATGGCTACACCTTC,CASSMGDSPNYGYTF
TRBD1,many,TRBV7-9,13,TRBJ1-1,TGTGCCAGCAGCTTCCCACAGGGGAATGAAGCTTTCTTT,CASSFPQGNEAFF
TRBD1,many,TRBV7-2,15,TRBJ2-3,TGTGCCAGCAGCCCTCGGACAGGGTATTCAGATACGCAGTATTTT,CASSPRTGYSDTQYF
TRBD1,many,TRBV28,15,TRBJ2-7,TGTGCCAGCAGTTCCGGGACAGGCTTCTCCTACGAGCAGTACTTC,CASSSGTGFSYEQYF
TRBD2,many,TRBV25-1,24,TRBJ2-1,TGTGCCAGCAGTGAGTCAGCACTAGCGAGTGCTCGATATGACGGGTTTCTGCAGGCTAATGAGCAGTTCTTC,CASSESALASARYDGFLQANEQFF
TRBD1,-,TRBV12-3/TRBV12-4,16,TRBJ1-2,TGTGCCAGCAGTCCCCGACAGGGGACCACGGGCTATGGCTGCACCTTC,CASSPRQGTTGYGCTF
TRBD1,medium-sized,TRBV7-2,16,TRBJ1-5,TGTGCCAGCAGCCCTCAGGGGCAGGGGGGAAATCGGCCCCAGCATTTT,CASSPQGQGGNRPQHF
-,many,TRBV6-1,13,TRBJ1-2,TGTGCCAGCAGTGAGCAGGGGACCCTTGGCTACACCTTC,CASSEQGTLGYTF
-,many,TRBV6-4,18,TRBJ2-3,TGTGCCAGCAGTAGTTTTTGGTTTCCGAATTCCCAGGAGAATACGCAGTATTTT,CASSSFWFPNSQENTQYF
-,few,TRBV29-1,15,TRBJ1-1,TGCAGCGTTGAAATTTTCAAGGGGACGCTTTCTGAAGCTTTCTTT,CSVEIFKGTLSEAFF
-,few,TRBV29-1,13,TRBJ1-4,TGCAGCGGCAAAAGCGGGTCTAATGAAAAACTGTTTTTT,CSGKSGSNEKLFF
-,few,TRBV6-5,11,TRBJ2-3,TGTGCCACCCGGATCGCAGATACGCAGTATTTT,CATRIADTQYF
-,-,TRBV20-1,13,TRBJ2-3,TGCAGTGCAAGGGATGGTAATTCAGATACGCAGTATTTT,CSARDGNSDTQYF
TRBD1,many,TRBV7-8,15,TRBJ1-5,TGTGCCAGCAGCTTAGAAGGACAGGGCAATCAGCCCCAGCATTTT,CASSLEGQGNQPQHF
TRBD1,many,TRBV6-6,15,TRBJ2-3,TGTGCCAGCAGTTACCAGGGGGCGCGCACAGATACGCAGTATTTT,CASSYQGARTDTQYF